The clone carrying this T cell receptor (beta chain) was found a few times. Its antigen is not identified. This CDR3 is built from 11 residues. Per the germline V gene, CDR1 is DFQATT and CDR2 is SNEGSKA (reference sequence). V shed 6 bases and J shed 5 bases, with 10 bases lying between them. This entry belongs to a study of post-analysis software for immune sequencing data. Across the whole study: Recorded disease courses covered relapsing-remitting, secondary progressive and progressive-relapsing multiple sclerosis. Some patients had no subtype annotation.

Study-wide results and caveats: Five or six TRBV segments were significantly more frequent in patients than in controls. TRBV5-6, TRBV5-1 and TRBV20-1 were among these segments. Same-batch preparations were strongly co-clustered by F measure.

Unique molecular identifiers were built into the TCR beta cDNA libraries. TCRdb itself ran the PCR reads through MiXCR, one entry per CDR3 protein. Of roughly 620,000 distinct CDR3 sequences listed, about 40% are singletons. The sequence was obtained from a girl aged 5 to 17 with multiple sclerosis. Sequencing input: blood. The J gene is TRBJ1-2, the V gene TRBV20-1; D gene ambiguous. The DNA of the CDR3 is TGCAGTGCGTTTGGGGAATATGGCTACACCTTC. Translation: CSAFGEYGYTF.